One and the same sample provided the 2 T cell receptor beta chains below, sequenced in a study of T cells expressing NK-cell markers. With the 5' RACE reads reprocessed, TCRdb shows one record per CDR3 protein and no DNA. This listing includes 150,000 to 180,000 distinct CDR3 sequences. Sequenced sample: blood T cells: a sorted CD56 or NKG2C T cell subset, CD4+ or CD8+ T cells, or bulk PBMC T cells (not recorded which). The receptors were sampled from a woman aged 45-60 years in good health.

The V gene is TRBV7-2, the J gene TRBJ2-7. The germline V gene encodes CDR1 SGHTA and CDR2 FQGNSA. This CDR3 comprises 14 residues. The CDR3 region is CASSLSVLLEEQYF.

The V and J genes are TRBV11-2 and TRBJ2-7. This CDR3 comprises 13 residues. CDR1 and CDR2 from the germline V gene are SGHAT and FQNNGV. CDR3 sequence: CASSLSRDYEQYF.